Listed below are T cell receptor beta chains from one sample, sequenced in a study of blood T cell repertoires in COVID-19. Using immunoSEQ multiplex PCR, the repertoire was profiled, and TCRdb retains in-frame clones only, with some absent. The table shows around 140,000 clones, with roughly 84% occurring only once. Sequencing was performed on peripheral blood. The source is a man in his fifties or sixties with acute or convalescent COVID-19. Both conserved end residues are part of each CDR3. Each record gives: J gene, D gene, V gene, clone size, CDR3 protein, CDR3 DNA. A D gene is named only where the DNA matches it firmly. The size of a clone is reported for some rows only, either as once, few or many, or as a class for expanded clones.

J gene: TRBJ2-5; D gene: TRBD1; V gene: TRBV6-2/TRBV6-3; clone size: .; CDR3 protein: CASSYSLETGSLTQYF; CDR3 DNA: TGTGCCAGCAGTTACTCATTGGAGACAGGGAGCCTGACCCAGTACTTC
J gene: TRBJ1-6; D gene: .; V gene: TRBV5-1; clone size: .; CDR3 protein: CASGRESPLHF; CDR3 DNA: TGCGCCAGCGGCCGGGAGTCACCCCTCCACTTT
J gene: TRBJ1-6; D gene: .; V gene: TRBV6-5; clone size: .; CDR3 protein: CASSPRGNSPLHF; CDR3 DNA: TGTGCCAGCAGTCCCCGGGGGAATTCACCCCTCCACTTT
J gene: TRBJ2-7; D gene: TRBD2; V gene: TRBV20-1; clone size: few; CDR3 protein: CSASLAGGPHEQYF; CDR3 DNA: TGCAGTGCTAGTCTGGCGGGAGGGCCTCACGAGCAGTACTTC
J gene: TRBJ1-1; D gene: .; V gene: TRBV6-5; clone size: few; CDR3 protein: CASRREGGIPEAFF; CDR3 DNA: TGTGCCAGCAGGCGAGAAGGGGGAATCCCTGAAGCTTTCTTT
J gene: TRBJ2-5; D gene: .; V gene: TRBV7-9; clone size: .; CDR3 protein: CASSLQETQYF; CDR3 DNA: TGTGCCAGCAGCCTGCAAGAGACCCAGTACTTC
J gene: TRBJ2-2; D gene: .; V gene: TRBV5-4; clone size: .; CDR3 protein: CASSLGWRGTGELFF; CDR3 DNA: TGTGCCAGCAGCTTGGGTTGGAGGGGCACCGGGGAGCTGTTTTTT
J gene: TRBJ2-1; D gene: TRBD2; V gene: TRBV12-5; clone size: .; CDR3 protein: CASGLTSRGKFF; CDR3 DNA: TGTGCTAGTGGACTAACCTCGCGGGGGAAGTTCTTC
J gene: TRBJ1-2; D gene: .; V gene: TRBV3-1/TRBV3-2; clone size: few; CDR3 protein: CASSWDMNYGYTF; CDR3 DNA: TGTGCCAGCAGTTGGGACATGAACTATGGCTACACCTTC
J gene: TRBJ1-6; D gene: .; V gene: TRBV6-1; clone size: few; CDR3 protein: CASSEAKVPGPDNSPLHF; CDR3 DNA: TGTGCCAGCAGTGAAGCTAAAGTTCCAGGGCCAGATAATTCACCCCTCCACTTT
J gene: TRBJ2-1; D gene: TRBD2; V gene: TRBV29-1; clone size: .; CDR3 protein: CSGREGFYEQFF; CDR3 DNA: TGCAGCGGGCGGGAGGGCTTCTATGAGCAGTTCTTC
J gene: TRBJ1-6; D gene: .; V gene: TRBV9; clone size: .; CDR3 protein: CASSIGLLNSPLHF; CDR3 DNA: TGTGCCAGCAGCATCGGACTGCTTAATTCACCCCTCCACTTT
J gene: TRBJ2-3; D gene: .; V gene: TRBV20-1; clone size: .; CDR3 protein: CSASPGATTDTQYF; CDR3 DNA: TGCAGTGCTAGTCCAGGGGCGACCACAGATACGCAGTATTTT
J gene: TRBJ2-7; D gene: .; V gene: TRBV12-3/TRBV12-4; clone size: once; CDR3 protein: CASSFGRDYEQYF; CDR3 DNA: TGTGCCAGCAGTTTTGGCAGGGACTACGAGCAGTACTTC
J gene: TRBJ2-7; D gene: TRBD1; V gene: TRBV4-1; clone size: .; CDR3 protein: CASSPGQWIDEQYF; CDR3 DNA: TGCGCCAGCAGCCCGGGACAGTGGATTGACGAGCAGTACTTC
J gene: TRBJ1-3; D gene: TRBD1; V gene: TRBV28; clone size: .; CDR3 protein: CASRRGTGAGNTIYF; CDR3 DNA: TGTGCCAGCAGGAGAGGGACAGGGGCGGGAAACACCATATATTTT
J gene: TRBJ2-1; D gene: TRBD1; V gene: TRBV7-9; clone size: .; CDR3 protein: CASSLTGKDEQFF; CDR3 DNA: TGTGCCAGCAGCTTGACAGGGAAGGATGAGCAGTTCTTC
J gene: TRBJ2-7; D gene: .; V gene: TRBV4-1; clone size: .; CDR3 protein: CASSPLVTGFYEQYF; CDR3 DNA: TGCGCCAGCAGCCCACTAGTGACGGGCTTCTACGAGCAGTACTTC
J gene: TRBJ2-5; D gene: TRBD2; V gene: TRBV3-1/TRBV3-2; clone size: .; CDR3 protein: CASSQLGLAQETQYF; CDR3 DNA: TGTGCCAGCAGCCAATTAGGACTAGCCCAAGAGACCCAGTACTTC
J gene: TRBJ2-7; D gene: .; V gene: TRBV30; clone size: .; CDR3 protein: CAWASDRAYEQYF; CDR3 DNA: TGTGCCTGGGCTAGCGATCGAGCGTACGAGCAGTACTTC
J gene: TRBJ1-5; D gene: .; V gene: TRBV19; clone size: .; CDR3 protein: CASSKGTAERGQPQHF; CDR3 DNA: TGTGCCAGTAGTAAAGGTACAGCTGAAAGGGGACAGCCCCAGCATTTT
J gene: TRBJ1-1; D gene: .; V gene: TRBV28; clone size: .; CDR3 protein: CASSFPGAEAFF; CDR3 DNA: TGTGCCAGCAGTTTCCCAGGGGCTGAAGCTTTCTTT
J gene: TRBJ2-3; D gene: .; V gene: TRBV9; clone size: .; CDR3 protein: CASSGNMGGSTDTQYF; CDR3 DNA: TGTGCCAGCAGCGGAAACATGGGGGGAAGCACAGATACGCAGTATTTT
J gene: TRBJ2-5; D gene: TRBD2; V gene: TRBV6-5; clone size: .; CDR3 protein: CASSYSRTSGTQYF; CDR3 DNA: TGTGCCAGCAGTTACTCACGGACTAGCGGGACCCAGTACTTC
J gene: TRBJ1-4; D gene: .; V gene: TRBV5-4; clone size: .; CDR3 protein: CASSLDRPMPNEKLFF; CDR3 DNA: TGTGCCAGCAGCTTGGACAGGCCAATGCCGAATGAAAAACTGTTTTTT
J gene: TRBJ2-3; D gene: .; V gene: TRBV27; clone size: .; CDR3 protein: CASSLSTARDTQYF; CDR3 DNA: TGTGCCAGCAGTTTATCGACAGCTCGGGATACGCAGTATTTT
J gene: TRBJ1-2; D gene: .; V gene: TRBV6-5; clone size: .; CDR3 protein: CASSRSQGNYGYTF; CDR3 DNA: TGTGCCAGCAGTCGTAGCCAGGGGAACTATGGCTACACCTTC
J gene: TRBJ2-7; D gene: .; V gene: TRBV27; clone size: .; CDR3 protein: CASSPPGLPREQYF; CDR3 DNA: TGTGCCAGCAGTCCCCCGGGACTCCCGCGCGAGCAGTACTTC
J gene: TRBJ1-6; D gene: TRBD1; V gene: TRBV5-5; clone size: .; CDR3 protein: CASSFGQGVNSPLHF; CDR3 DNA: TGTGCCAGCAGCTTTGGACAGGGCGTGAATTCACCCCTCCACTTT
J gene: TRBJ1-2; D gene: .; V gene: TRBV5-1; clone size: .; CDR3 protein: CASSLGPGAYGYTF; CDR3 DNA: TGCGCCAGCAGCTTGGGGCCAGGGGCCTATGGCTACACCTTC
J gene: TRBJ2-3; D gene: .; V gene: TRBV5-1; clone size: .; CDR3 protein: CASSLGWDITDTQYF; CDR3 DNA: TGCGCCAGCAGCTTGGGGTGGGACATCACAGATACGCAGTATTTT
J gene: TRBJ1-5; D gene: .; V gene: TRBV30; clone size: .; CDR3 protein: CAWSLDSLNQPQHF; CDR3 DNA: TGTGCCTGGAGTCTCGACAGCCTCAATCAGCCCCAGCATTTT
J gene: TRBJ2-2; D gene: TRBD2; V gene: TRBV20-1; clone size: .; CDR3 protein: CSASRLAGTGELFF; CDR3 DNA: TGCAGTGCTAGTCGTCTAGCGGGGACCGGGGAGCTGTTTTTT
J gene: TRBJ1-2; D gene: TRBD1; V gene: TRBV3-1/TRBV3-2; clone size: .; CDR3 protein: CASSQSQGENGYTF; CDR3 DNA: TGTGCCAGCAGCCAATCACAGGGGGAGAATGGCTACACCTTC
J gene: TRBJ2-5; D gene: TRBD1; V gene: TRBV29-1; clone size: .; CDR3 protein: CSSAPGTGWETQYF; CDR3 DNA: TGCAGCTCGGCCCCAGGGACAGGGTGGGAGACCCAGTACTTC
J gene: TRBJ2-7; D gene: .; V gene: TRBV29-1; clone size: .; CDR3 protein: CSVVEGSSYEQYF; CDR3 DNA: TGCAGCGTTGTTGAGGGCAGCTCCTACGAGCAGTACTTC
J gene: TRBJ2-2; D gene: .; V gene: TRBV13; clone size: once; CDR3 protein: CASSLVEGQNTGELFF; CDR3 DNA: TGTGCCAGCAGCTTAGTAGAGGGACAGAACACCGGGGAGCTGTTTTTT
J gene: TRBJ2-2; D gene: TRBD2; V gene: TRBV11-3; clone size: .; CDR3 protein: CASSLVPRLAGGIATGELFF; CDR3 DNA: TGTGCCAGCAGCTTAGTCCCGAGACTAGCGGGAGGAATTGCCACCGGGGAGCTGTTTTTT
J gene: TRBJ1-4; D gene: .; V gene: TRBV5-1; clone size: .; CDR3 protein: CASSSGQPSTNEKLFF; CDR3 DNA: TGCGCCAGCAGCTCGGGACAACCATCAACTAATGAAAAACTGTTTTTT
J gene: TRBJ2-7; D gene: TRBD1; V gene: TRBV10-3; clone size: .; CDR3 protein: CAISESGRGRVYEQYF; CDR3 DNA: TGTGCCATCAGTGAATCGGGAAGGGGGCGCGTTTACGAGCAGTACTTC
J gene: TRBJ1-2; D gene: .; V gene: TRBV19; clone size: .; CDR3 protein: CASSPQGQGPDYGYTF; CDR3 DNA: TGTGCCAGTAGTCCTCAAGGCCAGGGCCCTGACTATGGCTACACCTTC
J gene: TRBJ1-6; D gene: .; V gene: TRBV10-3; clone size: .; CDR3 protein: CAISPGQNPSPLHF; CDR3 DNA: TGTGCCATCAGCCCGGGACAAAATCCCTCACCCCTCCACTTT
J gene: TRBJ2-1; D gene: .; V gene: TRBV3-1/TRBV3-2; clone size: .; CDR3 protein: CASSQPGISFSEQFF; CDR3 DNA: TGTGCCAGCAGTCAGCCGGGAATCTCGTTCAGTGAGCAGTTCTTC
J gene: TRBJ2-7; D gene: TRBD2; V gene: TRBV29-1; clone size: .; CDR3 protein: CSVMAGGGGRGQYF; CDR3 DNA: TGCAGCGTCATGGCGGGAGGAGGCGGGAGAGGGCAGTACTTC
J gene: TRBJ1-1; D gene: TRBD1; V gene: TRBV5-1; clone size: .; CDR3 protein: CASSLRTGATEAFF; CDR3 DNA: TGCGCCAGCAGCCTCCGGACAGGGGCGACTGAAGCTTTCTTT
J gene: TRBJ1-5; D gene: .; V gene: TRBV7-2; clone size: .; CDR3 protein: CASSLLGARSNQPQHF; CDR3 DNA: TGTGCCAGCAGCTTATTGGGGGCGCGTAGCAATCAGCCCCAGCATTTT
J gene: TRBJ1-2; D gene: .; V gene: TRBV30; clone size: .; CDR3 protein: CAWSLTGISHGYTF; CDR3 DNA: TGTGCCTGGAGTCTTACAGGGATCTCCCATGGCTACACCTTC
J gene: TRBJ1-3; D gene: TRBD1; V gene: TRBV9; clone size: .; CDR3 protein: CASSERDRVGGNTIYF; CDR3 DNA: TGTGCCAGCAGCGAGAGGGACAGGGTCGGAGGAAACACCATATATTTT
J gene: TRBJ2-5; D gene: .; V gene: TRBV18; clone size: .; CDR3 protein: CASSQQVDVKVTQYF; CDR3 DNA: TGTGCCAGCTCCCAACAGGTAGATGTCAAGGTGACCCAGTACTTC
J gene: TRBJ1-1; D gene: .; V gene: TRBV30; clone size: .; CDR3 protein: CAWTYPDTLNTEAFF; CDR3 DNA: TGTGCCTGGACCTACCCCGACACCTTGAACACTGAAGCTTTCTTT
J gene: TRBJ2-7; D gene: TRBD1; V gene: TRBV7-9; clone size: .; CDR3 protein: CASSIRRDRGSYEQYF; CDR3 DNA: TGTGCCAGCAGCATCCGACGGGACAGGGGATCCTACGAGCAGTACTTC
J gene: TRBJ1-1; D gene: TRBD1; V gene: TRBV28; clone size: .; CDR3 protein: CASSLPQQGARGTEAFF; CDR3 DNA: TGTGCCAGCAGTCTCCCACAACAGGGGGCGCGGGGCACTGAAGCTTTCTTT
J gene: TRBJ1-3; D gene: .; V gene: TRBV5-6; clone size: .; CDR3 protein: CASSLDSFGNTIYF; CDR3 DNA: TGTGCCAGCAGCCTGGACAGCTTTGGAAACACCATATATTTT
J gene: TRBJ1-2; D gene: .; V gene: TRBV6-5; clone size: few; CDR3 protein: CASSYKSPREGYGYTF; CDR3 DNA: TGTGCCAGCAGTTATAAGAGCCCCAGGGAGGGCTATGGCTACACCTTC
J gene: TRBJ2-7; D gene: .; V gene: TRBV2; clone size: .; CDR3 protein: CASSGDLGQYF; CDR3 DNA: TGTGCCAGCAGTGGAGACCTAGGGCAGTACTTC